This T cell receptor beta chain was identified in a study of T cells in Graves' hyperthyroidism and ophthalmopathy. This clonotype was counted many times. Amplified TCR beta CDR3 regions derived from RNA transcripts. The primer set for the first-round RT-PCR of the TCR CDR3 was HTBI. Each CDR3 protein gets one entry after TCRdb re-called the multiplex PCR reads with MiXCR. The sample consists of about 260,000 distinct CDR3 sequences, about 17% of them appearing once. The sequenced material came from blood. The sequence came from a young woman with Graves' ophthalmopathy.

CDR3 sequence: CASSSAGTGGLTEAFF. The CDR3 coding sequence is TGTGCCAGCAGTTCCGCCGGGACAGGGGGTCTTACTGAAGCTTTCTTT. The rearrangement uses TRBV28 and TRBJ1-1; 11 bases align to TRBD1. V shed 4 bases and J 5 bases; nucleotides not matched to a gene: 9. Germline V gene sequence: CDR1 MDHEN, CDR2 SYDVKM. The length of the CDR3 is 16 residues.